One sample yielded the 11 T cell receptor beta chains listed below, sequenced in a study of cytomegalovirus exposure and HLA in healthy donors. Primers: 60 Vbeta forward and 13 Jbeta reverse. This table comes from immunoSEQ multiplex PCR, and its TCRdb copy is limited to in-frame clones, with some not included. The table shows 120,000 or so clones, with approximately 72% occurring only once. Sequenced input: PBMCs. These receptor sequences come from a man aged 60-69 years in good health and CMV-seropositive.

This clone was recorded only once. The CDR3 DNA sequence: TGTGCCAGCAGCTTAAGTGGGGCTTGGAGTGAAAAACTGTTTTTT. Protein sequence: CASSLSGAWSEKLFF. The chain has TRBV9 and TRBJ1-4, with TRBD1 as a possible D gene (5 bases). The CDR3 has 15 residues. Per the germline V gene, CDR1 is SGDLS and CDR2 is YYNGEE. The germline V and J ends were trimmed by 4 bases and 7 bases, with 17 bases remaining between them.

The chain joins TRBV5-1 to TRBJ1-4, with 7 bases lining up with TRBD1. Germline lookup yields CDR1 SGHRS and CDR2 YFSETQ. The CDR3 totals 16 residues. The J segment lost 3 bases and the V segment lost 0 bases, leaving 5 bases of the junction unmatched. CDR3 loop: CASSLAGRGPNEKLFF. In DNA form, the CDR3 reads TGCGCCAGCAGCTTGGCCGGAAGGGGGCCTAATGAAAAACTGTTTTTT. Supplemented by reference TRBV5-1 and TRBJ1-4, the full variable domain reads KAGVTQTPRYLIKTRGQQVTLSCSPISGHRSVSWYQQTPGQGLQFLFEYFSETQRNKGNFPGRFSGRQFSNSRSEMNVSTLELGDSALYLCASSLAGRGPNEKLFFGSGTQLSVL.

V and J are TRBV6-1 and TRBJ1-1; TRBD1 matches 7 bases. V gave up 1 base and J gave up 4 bases; unmatched junction bases: 6. Looked up from germline, CDR1 is MNHNS and CDR2 is SASEGT. The CDR3 runs to 15 residues. The CDR3 DNA reads TGTGCCAGCAGTGAAGAGTCGGCAGGGGGCACTGAAGCTTTCTTT. It codes for CASSEESAGGTEAFF.

The chain uses TRBV7-8 and TRBJ1-3, with 7 positions matching TRBD1. CDR3 size: 17 residues. CDR1 and CDR2 from the germline V gene are SGHVS and FQNEAQ. Losses at the gene ends were 5 bases for V and 3 bases for J; bases not matched to a gene: 13. The CDR3: CASSQFGFQGDGNTIYF. Here the CDR3 DNA reads TGTGCCAGCAGCCAATTTGGGTTCCAGGGGGATGGAAACACCATATATTTT.

The chain employs TRBV19 and TRBJ2-2; D gene ambiguous. In germline, CDR1 is LNHDA, CDR2 SQIVND (reference sequence). The CDR3 has 12 amino acids. Trimming shortened V by 5 bases and J by 6 bases, and 7 bases separated the two germline ends. The CDR3 DNA reads as TGTGCCAGTAGTTTCGACTCCGGGGAGCTGTTTTTT. The encoded protein is CASSFDSGELFF.

The chain carries TRBV10-1 and TRBJ2-7; 7 positions agree with TRBD2. The CDR3 runs to 14 residues. Germline loops: CDR1 WNHNN, CDR2 SYGVQD (reference sequence). V trimming: 0 bases; J trimming: 5 bases; junction bases outside the gene matches: 4. In DNA form, the CDR3 reads TGCGCCAGCAGTGAGTCGGGGGGGAGCAACGAGCAGTACTTC. The encoded protein is CASSESGGSNEQYF.

The gene calls are TRBV6-1 and TRBJ1-1; no clear D gene. CDR3 length equals 15 residues. Germline CDR1 MNHNS, CDR2 SASEGT. With 1 base removed from V and 6 bases from J, the gap between germline ends came to 15 bases. CDR3 protein: CASSEVEGGGAEAFF. The CDR3 region has the DNA TGTGCCAGCAGTGAAGTGGAGGGTGGAGGAGCTGAAGCTTTCTTT.

The chain uses TRBV2 and TRBJ2-1; D is uncertain. CDR1 is SNHLY, CDR2 FYNNEI, per germline. This CDR3 spans 13 amino acids. Between the trimmed V and J ends, which lost 2 bases and 7 bases, there was a span of 9 bases. CDR3 nucleotide sequence: TGTGCCAGCAGTGAATTAGCTGGGAATGAGCAGTTCTTC. This translates into CASSELAGNEQFF.

V gene TRBV5-1 combines with J gene TRBJ1-2; 9 nucleotides align to TRBD1. The CDR3 sequence is 16 residues long. CDR1 is SGHRS, CDR2 YFSETQ, per germline. V shed 0 bases, J shed 8 bases, and the junction held 11 bases outside the gene matches. The CDR3 nucleotides are TGCGCCAGCAGCTTGGCAACAGGGGGCGCGTCGGTCGGCTACACCTTC. This gives the protein CASSLATGGASVGYTF.

The V and J genes are TRBV5-4 and TRBJ2-1, with D unresolved. Germline CDR1 is SGHNT and CDR2 is YYREEE (reference sequence). CDR3 length equals 15 residues. Trimming took off 1 base at V and 3 bases at J, with 11 bases between the two ends. The CDR3 nucleotides read TGTGCCAGCAGCTTGTTTAACCACATCTACAATGAGCAGTTCTTC. Translated: CASSLFNHIYNEQFF. Together with reference TRBV5-4 and TRBJ2-1, the CDR3 gives the full variable domain: ETGVTQSPTHLIKTRGQQVTLRCSSQSGHNTVSWYQQALGQGPQFIFQYYREEENGRGNFPPRFSGLQFPNYSSELNVNALELDDSALYLCASSLFNHIYNEQFFGPGTRLTVL.

The CDR3 loop reads CASSLPSGDYNEQFF. In nucleotides, the CDR3 is TGTGCCAGCAGCTTGCCTAGCGGGGACTACAATGAGCAGTTCTTC. The gene calls are TRBV5-4 and TRBJ2-1, with TRBD2 matching over 9 bases. J gave up 3 bases and V 1 base, and 2 bases lay outside the gene matches. This CDR3 comprises 15 residues. Germline V gives CDR1 SGHNT, CDR2 YYREEE (reference sequence).